This TCR beta chain originates from a study of patients and donors after allogeneic stem cell transplantation (dated by TCRdb to about 2020). Ten or more counts support this clonotype. No antigen is known for it. Per-base quality was not reported, and no clone a single base away is much larger than it. The germline V end is reduced by 4 bases and the J end by 3 bases; junction bases left unmatched: 8. The CDR3 measures 15 amino acids from cysteine to phenylalanine. Just the 45-base CDR3 DNA is kept, in frame starting at base 1. Library preparation was by RT-PCR. This sample was sequenced with a NextSeq 550. TCRdb handled the public reads itself, with Q25 trimming in fastp and clone calling in MiXCR, and kept productive beta chains. Each CDR3 protein appears once, grouped with its most common genes and DNA. Present in this sample are approximately 170,000 distinct CDR3 sequences, 24% of which were seen just once. 20% to 30% of the sample belongs to the ten largest clones.

This clonotype originated in a human donor who was either an allogeneic HSCT recipient or a stem cell or donor lymphocyte infusion donor (not recorded which). It is not recorded whose cells these are; they may come from a transplant donor. Specimen: blood, either unsorted or a sorted T cell fraction (not recorded which). The chain was built from TRBV12-3 or TRBV12-4 and TRBJ1-1, with 7 bases aligning to TRBD1. The nucleotide sequence is TGTGCCAGCAGTTACCGGGGACAGAATTACACTGAAGCTTTCTTT. Translated, it gives CASSYRGQNYTEAFF.